This passage covers 2 T cell receptor beta chains from one sample sequenced in a study of naive and memory T cell subsets. The library had UMIs added by 3' ligation of an oligonucleotide to TCR cDNA. Four PCR rounds used nested alpha and beta constant region primers plus the SP2 primer. TCRdb independently ran MiXCR on the 5' RACE reads; one entry per CDR3 protein. The sample has 48,000 or so distinct CDR3 sequences, about 4.8% seen once. Receptors were obtained from a female donor in good health.

This clonotype was detected many times. The rearrangement links TRBV13 to TRBJ2-3; D is unresolved. V lost 6 bases and J lost 0, with 4 bases in between. Germline V gene data show CDR1 as PRHDT and CDR2 as FYEKMQ (reference sequence). The CDR3 spans 12 residues. In DNA form, the CDR3 reads TGTGCCAGCAGTGGAAGCACAGATACGCAGTATTTT. Its translation is CASSGSTDTQYF.

In this sample, this clonotype turned up many times. The gene calls are TRBV25-1 and TRBJ2-1; possibly TRBD1 for D (6 bases). Germline V gives CDR1 MGHDK, CDR2 SYGVNS. The CDR3 consists of 13 residues. V was cut by 0 bases and J by 16 bases, with 16 bases left in between. CDR3 in amino acids: CASSEYGRDKSFF. The CDR3 DNA is TGTGCCAGCAGTGAATATGGCCGGGACAAGTCCTTCTTC.